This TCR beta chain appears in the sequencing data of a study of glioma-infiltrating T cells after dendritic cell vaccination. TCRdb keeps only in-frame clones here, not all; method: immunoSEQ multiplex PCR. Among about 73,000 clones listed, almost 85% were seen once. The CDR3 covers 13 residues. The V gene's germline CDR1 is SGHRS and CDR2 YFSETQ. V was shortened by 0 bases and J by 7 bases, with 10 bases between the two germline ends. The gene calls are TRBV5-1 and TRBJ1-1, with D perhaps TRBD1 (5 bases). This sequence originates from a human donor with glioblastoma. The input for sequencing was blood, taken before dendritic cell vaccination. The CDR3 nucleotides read TGCGCCAGCAGCTTGGAGGGGTTAGGTGAAGCTTTCTTT. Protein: CASSLEGLGEAFF.